Below are 15 T cell receptor beta chains sequenced from a single sample in a study of CD8 T cells in ankylosing spondylitis. TCRdb fed the 5' RACE reads into MiXCR, producing one record per CDR3 protein. This table holds 200,000 to 300,000 distinct CDR3 sequences, about 11% found once. The sequenced material came from blood, either unsorted or a sorted T cell fraction (not recorded which). The receptors shown here come from a male donor with ankylosing spondylitis or in good health (not recorded which).

This clonotype was recorded at least ten times. The V and J genes are TRBV10-3 and TRBJ2-1; weak D call: TRBD2 (6 bases). V gave up 6 bases and J gave up 1 base, with 7 bases separating them. This CDR3 region has 13 residues. In germline, CDR1 is ENHRY, CDR2 SYGVKD. The CDR3, as DNA: TGTGCCATCAGGGGGACTTCCTACAATGAGCAGTTCTTC. Translation gives CAIRGTSYNEQFF.

Turning to this clonotype: A junction boundary mismatches the germline segment, possibly from a read error. This chain connects TRBV7-2 to TRBJ1-1, with a possible D match to TRBD1 (6 bases). The CDR3 runs 15 residues. CDR1 SGHTA and CDR2 FQGNSA come from the germline V gene. CDR3 nucleotides: TGTGCCAGCAGTTTAGGGACATACTGGAACACTGAAGCTTTCTTT. It translates to CASSLGTYWNTEAFF.

This clonotype has a count of ten or more. V is TRBV20-1 and J is TRBJ2-7; TRBD1 matches 12 bases. The junction had 13 bases not matched to a gene; V was cut back by 5 bases and J by 5 bases. In germline, CDR1 is DFQATT, CDR2 SNEGSKA (reference sequence). This CDR3 spans 16 amino acids. The CDR3 nucleotides read TGCAGTGCTGCATACCCTGGGGGACAGGGGGCTCACGAGCAGTACTTC. This gives the protein CSAAYPGGQGAHEQYF.

This clonotype came up many times. This CDR3 is CASSLRDPNYNEQFF. CDR3 DNA: TGCGCCAGCAGCTTAAGGGACCCTAACTACAATGAGCAGTTCTTC. The V call is TRBV5-1, the J call TRBJ2-1; the D call may be TRBD1 or TRBD2 (5 bases each). Between the trimmed V and J ends, which lost 2 bases and 3 bases, there was a span of 12 bases. Per the germline V gene, CDR1 is SGHRS and CDR2 is YFSETQ. The CDR3 spans 15 residues.

This clonotype has a count of ten or more. In nucleotides, the CDR3 is TGTGCCATCAGTGGACTAGGTAATGAGCAGTTCTTC. Translating gives CAISGLGNEQFF. The chain couples TRBV10-3 to TRBJ2-1, with D possibly matching TRBD2 (6 bases). The CDR3 consists of 12 residues. The V end was cut by 4 bases, the J end by 7 bases, with 8 bases between. Germline V gives CDR1 ENHRY, CDR2 SYGVKD.

This clonotype was seen at least ten times. For the CDR3, the DNA is TGCAGTGCCAGTGCCGCACTAGCGGGCCAAGAGACCCAGTACTTC. Translated: CSASAALAGQETQYF. V gene TRBV20-1 combines with J gene TRBJ2-5; 9 nucleotides agree with TRBD2. With V trimmed by 6 bases and J by 1 base, 9 bases remained unmatched. Per germline, CDR1 DFQATT and CDR2 SNEGSKA (reference sequence). The CDR3 sequence is 15 residues long.

This clonotype was recorded at least ten times. V is TRBV7-2 and J is TRBJ1-1, with D perhaps TRBD1 (5 bases). Germline V gene lookup returns CDR1 SGHTA and CDR2 FQGNSA. The CDR3 has 13 residues. V lost 5 bases and J 3 bases, leaving 10 bases between the germline ends. The DNA of the CDR3 is TGTGCCAGCAGCCCGGGGGGGTACACTGAAGCTTTCTTT. This encodes CASSPGGYTEAFF. The complete variable domain, with remaining parts taken from reference TRBV7-2 and TRBJ1-1, reads GAGVSQSPSNKVTEKGKDVELRCDPISGHTALYWYRQSLGQGLEFLIYFQGNSAPDKSGLPSDRFSAERTGGSVSTLTIQRTQQEDSAVYLCASSPGGYTEAFFGQGTRLTVV.

This sequence joins TRBV7-9 and TRBJ2-6, with D uncertain. Germline values: CDR1 SEHNR, CDR2 FQNEAQ (reference sequence). The CDR3 length is 17 residues. Trimming removed 0 bases at V and 0 bases at J, with 9 bases between. In DNA, the CDR3 is TGTGCCAGCAGCTTAGCGTCGGACGGCTCTGGGGCCAACGTCCTGACTTTC. Its protein product is CASSLASDGSGANVLTF.

The rearrangement joins TRBV11-2 to TRBJ2-7; D may be TRBD1 (5 bases). CDR3 size: 15 residues. Trimming shortened V by 1 base and J by 0 bases, and 10 bases separated the two germline ends. From germline, CDR1 is SGHAT and CDR2 FQNNGV. The CDR3 is CASSLVQGSSYEQYF. CDR3 DNA sequence: TGTGCCAGCAGCTTAGTTCAGGGCAGCTCCTACGAGCAGTACTTC.

This clonotype was counted many times. This chain connects TRBV24-1 to TRBJ2-1; tentatively, D is TRBD2 (6 bases). This CDR3 has 18 amino acids. With 0 bases removed from V and 8 bases from J, the gap between germline ends came to 22 bases. Looked up from germline, CDR1 is KGHDR and CDR2 is SFDVKD. CDR3 sequence (DNA): TGTGCCACCAGTGATTTGTGGCTCGGGGACTCCCTATGGCATGAGCAGTTCTTC. Its translation is CATSDLWLGDSLWHEQFF.

This clonotype has only a few counts. The chain uses TRBV20-1 and TRBJ2-7; 7 positions agree with TRBD2. The J segment lost 0 bases and the V segment lost 0 bases, leaving 11 bases of the junction unmatched. CDR1 DFQATT and CDR2 SNEGSKA come from the germline V gene (reference sequence). The length of the CDR3 is 17 residues. The CDR3 here is CSAREPGDYRSSYEQYF. Written as DNA, the CDR3 is TGCAGTGCTAGAGAACCCGGGGACTACCGAAGCTCCTACGAGCAGTACTTC.

This clonotype was recorded a few times. V and J are TRBV5-1 and TRBJ2-7; D is unresolved. Per the germline V gene, CDR1 is SGHRS and CDR2 is YFSETQ. V was cut by 0 bases and J by 5 bases, with 15 bases left in between. CDR3 length: 15 residues. The CDR3: CASSLASPPINEQYF. CDR3 DNA: TGCGCCAGCAGCTTGGCGTCCCCTCCTATCAACGAGCAGTACTTC.

This clonotype was observed at least ten times. This CDR3 reads CSASGPPSLDTQYF. In nucleotides, the CDR3 is TGCAGTGCTAGCGGCCCGCCCTCACTAGATACGCAGTATTTT. This chain links TRBV20-1 with TRBJ2-3; D is undetermined. Germline CDR1 and CDR2: DFQATT and SNEGSKA (reference sequence). Trimming removed 3 bases from V and 5 bases from J, with 15 bases in between. The CDR3 spans 14 residues.

This clonotype was recorded at least ten times. The rearrangement links TRBV12-3 or TRBV12-4 to TRBJ2-3; D uncertain. The germline V and J ends were trimmed by 6 bases and 2 bases, with 9 bases remaining between them. The CDR3 spans 13 residues. The CDR3 region is CASRPAYTDTQYF. The CDR3, as DNA: TGTGCCAGCAGGCCCGCCTACACAGATACGCAGTATTTT.

The table lists this clonotype with a few counts. This chain links TRBV18 with TRBJ1-4, with TRBD1 matching over 9 bases. Germline lookup yields CDR1 KGHSH and CDR2 LQKENI. J lost 1 base, V lost 2 bases, and 11 bases had no gene match. The length of the CDR3 is 19 residues. In DNA form, the CDR3 reads TGTGCCAGCTCACCATCGTTGGGACAGGGAGACCAAACTAATGAAAAACTGTTTTTT. The encoded protein is CASSPSLGQGDQTNEKLFF.